This T cell receptor (beta chain) was recovered during a study of blood T cell repertoires in COVID-19. For the study at large: Spain, Italy and the United States supplied samples that represented acute and convalescent COVID-19.

Germline CDR1 LNHDA, CDR2 SQIVND (reference sequence). CDR3 length: 16 residues. The V segment lost 5 bases and the J segment 1 base; nucleotides outside the gene matches: 6. Per the original data handling: Using reference gene primer amplification, nucleated cell counts were estimated. Sequenced by immunoSEQ multiplex PCR; TCRdb stores in-frame clones only, minus some. V and J calls and clone size are as listed in that table; D and trimming were resolved from the DNA. The top ten hold approximately 9% of the sample, which has about 110,000 clones, roughly 76% seen once. The sample consisted of peripheral blood. The receptor was isolated from a woman in her 70s with acute or convalescent COVID-19. The chain couples TRBV19 to TRBJ2-2, with 8 nucleotides matching TRBD1. The CDR3 here is CASSPAGTGNTGELFF. CDR3 nucleotides: TGTGCCAGTAGTCCAGCCGGGACAGGGAACACCGGGGAGCTGTTTTTT.